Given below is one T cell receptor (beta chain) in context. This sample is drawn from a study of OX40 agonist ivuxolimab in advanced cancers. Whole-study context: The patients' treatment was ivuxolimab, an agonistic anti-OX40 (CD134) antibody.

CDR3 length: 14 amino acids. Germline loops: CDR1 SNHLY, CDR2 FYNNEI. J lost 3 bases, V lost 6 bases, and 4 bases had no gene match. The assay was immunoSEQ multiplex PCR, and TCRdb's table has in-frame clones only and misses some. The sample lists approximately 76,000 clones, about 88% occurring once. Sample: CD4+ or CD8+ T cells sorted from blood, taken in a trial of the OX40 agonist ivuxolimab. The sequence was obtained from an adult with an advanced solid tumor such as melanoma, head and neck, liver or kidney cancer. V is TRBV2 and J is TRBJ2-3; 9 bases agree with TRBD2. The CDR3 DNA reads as TGTGCCAGCAGGGTAGCGGGAGTTACAGATACGCAGTATTTT. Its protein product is CASRVAGVTDTQYF.